What follows are 27 T cell receptor beta chains derived from one specimen sequenced in a study of control samples from healthy donors and cancer patients. Libraries were prepared by immunoSEQ multiplex PCR; TCRdb keeps only in-frame clonotypes and omits some of them. This repertoire shows 100,000 to 150,000 clones, over 85% found once; its top ten account for roughly 6%. Sequencing input: blood. All receptors come from a man younger than 35 in good health.

This chain connects TRBV19 to TRBJ2-3; 14 nucleotides line up with TRBD2. This CDR3 is built from 17 residues. Trimming cost V 3 bases and J 4 bases; bases outside gene matches: 6. Germline assignment: CDR1 LNHDA and CDR2 SQIVND (reference sequence). This CDR3 is CASSMGLAGVVADTQYF. The CDR3 DNA is TGTGCCAGTAGTATGGGACTAGCGGGGGTCGTAGCAGATACGCAGTATTTT.

The CDR3 reads CASSLGGTATNEKLFF. Written as DNA, the CDR3 is TGTGCCAGCAGCTTGGGCGGCACCGCAACTAATGAAAAACTGTTTTTT. The V call is TRBV5-5, the J call TRBJ1-4; D is undetermined. The CDR3 has 16 amino acids. The ends were cut back, 0 bases at V and 0 bases at J, with 9 bases in the middle. CDR1 and CDR2 (germline): SGHKS, YYEKEE (reference sequence).

The chain uses TRBV19 and TRBJ2-7; 8 positions match TRBD1. Per germline, CDR1 LNHDA and CDR2 SQIVND (reference sequence). There are 13 residues in the CDR3. J was trimmed by 5 bases and V by 6 bases; bases with no gene match: 6. CDR3 loop: CASSRQGSNEQYF. CDR3 nucleotides: TGTGCCAGTAGCCGACAGGGGAGTAACGAGCAGTACTTC.

The chain employs TRBV14 and TRBJ1-1, with D perhaps TRBD1 (5 bases). Germline V gives CDR1 SGHDN, CDR2 FVKESK. The V end was cut by 1 base, the J end by 6 bases, with 18 bases between. This CDR3 is 16 amino acids long. This CDR3 is CASSQARVMPPAEAFF. CDR3 nucleotide sequence: TGTGCCAGCAGCCAAGCCAGGGTTATGCCGCCCGCTGAAGCTTTCTTT.

The chain combines TRBV25-1 with TRBJ1-1; 8 bases fit TRBD1. The CDR3 is 15 residues long. Germline CDR1 MGHDK, CDR2 SYGVNS. V was pared by 2 bases and J by 1 base, with 3 bases of the junction left unmatched. The DNA for the CDR3 is TGTGCCAGCAGTGAAGGAGGGACAGGGAACACTGAAGCTTTCTTT. Encoded protein: CASSEGGTGNTEAFF.

CDR3 nucleotides: TGTGCCTGGAGGACAGGCGGTTACGAGCAGTACTTC. Translated, it gives CAWRTGGYEQYF. The rearrangement links TRBV30 to TRBJ2-7; perhaps TRBD1 as D (6 bases). The V gene's germline CDR1 is GTSNPN and CDR2 SVGIG (reference sequence). With 3 bases removed from V and 4 bases from J, the gap between germline ends came to 10 bases. The CDR3 extends over 12 amino acids.

In its sample, this clone was seen a few times. The chain is built from TRBV28 and TRBJ1-1; 7 nucleotides line up with TRBD1. The J segment lost 1 base and the V segment lost 3 bases, leaving 8 bases of the junction unmatched. The CDR3 sequence is 16 residues long. Germline V CDR1 and CDR2: MDHEN, SYDVKM. CDR3 DNA: TGTGCCAGCAGTTTGGGCAGGGGGAATACGAACACTGAAGCTTTCTTT. Translation gives CASSLGRGNTNTEAFF.

The V gene is TRBV27, the J gene TRBJ2-2; D gene ambiguous. Trimming took off 6 bases at V and 5 bases at J, with 7 bases between the two ends. Germline assignment: CDR1 MNHEY and CDR2 SMNVEV (reference sequence). The CDR3 has 12 amino acids. The CDR3 bases are TGTGCCAGCAGCACATTAACCGGGGAGCTGTTTTTT. Its protein is CASSTLTGELFF.

V is TRBV6-7 and J is TRBJ2-3; D gene ambiguous. TRBV6-7 has ORF status, its function being uncertain. Trimming removed 2 bases from V and 4 bases from J, with 22 bases in between. CDR3 size: 18 residues. The CDR3 nucleotides are TGTGCCAGCAGTTACCTTCTAGGTCATCCCGGTGGGCCAGATACGCAGTATTTT. Protein product: CASSYLLGHPGGPDTQYF.

The chain employs TRBV4-1 and TRBJ2-3; 8 bases are a match to TRBD1. Germline CDR1 MGHRA, CDR2 YSYEKL. With V trimmed by 7 bases and J by 6 bases, 12 bases remained unmatched. This CDR3 region has 15 residues. CDR3 loop: CASKKTGAVQDTQYF. CDR3 DNA sequence: TGCGCCAGCAAGAAGACAGGGGCGGTTCAGGATACGCAGTATTTT.

This chain connects TRBV5-1 to TRBJ1-2; 10 nucleotides agree with TRBD1. V shed 3 bases, J shed 8 bases, and the junction held 4 bases outside the gene matches. In germline, CDR1 is SGHRS, CDR2 YFSETQ. The CDR3 covers 13 residues. The CDR3 sequence is CASSWGDRGGYTF. Here the CDR3 DNA reads TGCGCCAGCAGCTGGGGGGACAGGGGCGGCTACACCTTC.

This chain joins TRBV28 and TRBJ1-1; unclear D gene. The CDR3 length is 12 residues. The V end was cut by 2 bases, the J end by 8 bases, with 9 bases between. Germline V gives CDR1 MDHEN, CDR2 SYDVKM. In DNA form, the CDR3 reads TGTGCCAGCAGTTTACCCCCATCGGAAGCTTTCTTT. As protein: CASSLPPSEAFF.

The J gene is TRBJ2-7, the V gene TRBV7-9; the match to TRBD2 covers 12 bases. Looked up from germline, CDR1 is SEHNR and CDR2 is FQNEAQ (reference sequence). The CDR3 is made up of 15 amino acids. J gave up 5 bases and V 3 bases, and 5 bases lay outside the gene matches. The chain's CDR3 is CASSLTSGGVNEQYF. The CDR3 region has the DNA TGTGCCAGCAGCTTGACTAGCGGGGGTGTCAACGAGCAGTACTTC.

The chain is built from TRBV6-5 and TRBJ1-1, with TRBD1 matching over 10 bases. Losses at the gene ends were 10 bases for V and 8 bases for J; bases not matched to a gene: 16. From germline, CDR1 is MNHEY and CDR2 SVGAGI. The length of the CDR3 is 15 residues. This CDR3 is CATFLTGGDLIEAFF. The CDR3 nucleotides read TGTGCCACCTTCTTGACAGGGGGCGACCTGATCGAAGCTTTCTTT.

The chain links TRBV6-5 to TRBJ2-3; D is uncertain. Between the trimmed V and J ends, which lost 7 bases and 1 base, there was a span of 12 bases. CDR1 MNHEY and CDR2 SVGAGI come from the germline V gene. The CDR3 length is 14 residues. The CDR3, as DNA: TGTGCCAGCACTATGGGTGGTGGCACAGATACGCAGTATTTT. Protein: CASTMGGGTDTQYF.

The table lists this clone with a count of one. The chain carries TRBV5-1 and TRBJ2-1, with 11 bases that match TRBD1. Germline loops: CDR1 SGHRS, CDR2 YFSETQ. This CDR3 region has 14 residues. The J segment lost 6 bases and the V segment lost 4 bases, leaving 3 bases of the junction unmatched. The DNA of the CDR3 is TGCGCCAGCAGCATCGGACAGGGGGCCAATGAGCAGTTCTTC. It yields the protein CASSIGQGANEQFF.

The CDR3 here is CASSQDFSLWGAVNYGYTF. CDR3 sequence (DNA): TGTGCCAGCAGCCAAGATTTTTCCTTATGGGGGGCAGTTAACTATGGCTACACCTTC. The V and J genes are TRBV4-2 and TRBJ1-2, with D possibly being TRBD1 (6 bases). Trimming took off 0 bases at V and 1 base at J, with 21 bases between the two ends. CDR1 and CDR2 (germline): LGHNA, YNFKEQ. The CDR3 spans 19 residues.

The J gene is TRBJ2-5, the V gene TRBV7-9; D uncertain. The ends were cut back, 6 bases at V and 5 bases at J, with 7 bases in the middle. CDR3 size: 11 residues. CDR1 is SEHNR and CDR2 is FQNEAQ in the germline V gene (reference sequence). This chain's CDR3 is CASRMEETQYF. The DNA for the CDR3 is TGTGCCAGCAGGATGGAGGAGACCCAGTACTTC.

The J gene is TRBJ1-5, the V gene TRBV5-1; possible D gene TRBD1, 5 bases. This CDR3 is 15 amino acids long. V was clipped by 4 bases and J by 5 bases, with 16 bases between them. Germline V gene lookup returns CDR1 SGHRS and CDR2 YFSETQ. DNA of the CDR3: TGCGCCAGCAGCCTGCTCCCAGGGAACGATCAGCCCCAGCATTTT. This encodes CASSLLPGNDQPQHF.

V and J are TRBV19 and TRBJ1-1; D gene uncertain. V was trimmed by 3 bases and J by 4 bases, leaving 12 bases between them. In germline, CDR1 is LNHDA, CDR2 SQIVND (reference sequence). This CDR3 spans 14 amino acids. CDR3 sequence (DNA): TGTGCCAGTAGTATCGGTTACAAGGCCACTGAAGCTTTCTTT. Translation: CASSIGYKATEAFF.

This clone was detected a few times. The V gene is TRBV27, the J gene TRBJ1-5; 7 bases line up with TRBD1. The V gene end was trimmed by 6 bases and the J gene end by 2 bases; junction bases not matched to a gene: 7. Germline loops: CDR1 MNHEY, CDR2 SMNVEV (reference sequence). This CDR3 region has 15 residues. Written as DNA, the CDR3 is TGTGCCAGCAGGCGACAGGGTTTTGGCAATCAGCCCCAGCATTTT. The encoded protein is CASRRQGFGNQPQHF.

The J gene is TRBJ1-2, the V gene TRBV19; the D gene is possibly TRBD1 (5 bases). In germline, CDR1 is LNHDA, CDR2 SQIVND (reference sequence). The CDR3 runs 16 residues. V was clipped by 3 bases and J by 8 bases, with 22 bases between them. For the CDR3, the DNA is TGTGCCAGTAGTATGGGGAAGGACGGGACTTCGACCGGCTACACCTTC. This encodes CASSMGKDGTSTGYTF.

Here the CDR3 reads CASSKYLYRGPNTEAFF. The DNA of the CDR3 is TGCGCCAGCAGCAAATACCTCTACAGGGGACCGAACACTGAAGCTTTCTTT. The chain uses TRBV5-1 and TRBJ1-1; TRBD1 matches at 7 bases. Losses at the gene ends were 4 bases for V and 1 base for J; bases not matched to a gene: 13. This CDR3 is built from 17 residues. Germline assignment: CDR1 SGHRS and CDR2 YFSETQ. The whole variable domain, filled in from reference TRBV5-1 and TRBJ1-1, reads KAGVTQTPRYLIKTRGQQVTLSCSPISGHRSVSWYQQTPGQGLQFLFEYFSETQRNKGNFPGRFSGRQFSNSRSEMNVSTLELGDSALYLCASSKYLYRGPNTEAFFGQGTRLTVV.

This sequence joins TRBV27 and TRBJ1-5; 10 bases align to TRBD1. Germline CDR1 reads MNHEY; CDR2 reads SMNVEV (reference sequence). J lost 6 bases, V lost 6 bases, and 5 bases had no gene match. The CDR3 has 14 residues. The chain's CDR3 is CASSPGTGVQPQHF. CDR3 sequence (DNA): TGTGCCAGCAGCCCCGGGACAGGGGTTCAGCCCCAGCATTTT.

CDR3 sequence reads: CASSGDSYGYTF. The CDR3 nucleotides read TGTGCCAGCAGTGGAGACAGCTATGGCTACACCTTC. The gene calls are TRBV2 and TRBJ1-2; D perhaps matches TRBD1 (5 bases). The CDR3 runs 12 residues. The germline CDR1 and CDR2 sequences are SNHLY and FYNNEI. V shed 4 bases and J shed 4 bases, with 7 bases lying between them.

The V and J genes are TRBV7-9 and TRBJ2-5; 14 bases map to TRBD2. The CDR3 extends over 15 amino acids. Germline lookup yields CDR1 SEHNR and CDR2 FQNEAQ (reference sequence). The V segment lost 6 bases and the J segment 7 bases; nucleotides outside the gene matches: 7. The CDR3: CASSGTSGGLVTQYF. The CDR3 DNA reads TGTGCCAGCAGTGGGACTAGCGGGGGATTGGTGACCCAGTACTTC.

CDR3 DNA: TGTGCCAGCAGCAGGGTTAACTATGGCTACACCTTC. Residues: CASSRVNYGYTF. The rearrangement joins TRBV2 to TRBJ1-2; D is possibly TRBD1 (5 bases). V lost 6 bases and J 1 base, leaving 6 bases between the germline ends. Per germline, CDR1 SNHLY and CDR2 FYNNEI. This CDR3 comprises 12 residues.